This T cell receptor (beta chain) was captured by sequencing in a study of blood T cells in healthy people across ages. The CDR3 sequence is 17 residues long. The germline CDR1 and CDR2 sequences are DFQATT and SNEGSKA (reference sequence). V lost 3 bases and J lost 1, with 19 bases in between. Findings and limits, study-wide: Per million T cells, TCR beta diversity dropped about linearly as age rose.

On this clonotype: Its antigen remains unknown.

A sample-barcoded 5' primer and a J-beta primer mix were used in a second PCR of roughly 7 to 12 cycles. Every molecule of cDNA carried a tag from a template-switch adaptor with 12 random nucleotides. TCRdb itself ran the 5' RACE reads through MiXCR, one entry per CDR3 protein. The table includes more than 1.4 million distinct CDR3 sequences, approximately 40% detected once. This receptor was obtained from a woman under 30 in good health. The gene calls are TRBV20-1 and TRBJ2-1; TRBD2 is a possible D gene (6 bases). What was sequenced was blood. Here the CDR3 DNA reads TGCAGTGCTAGGAGACTAGACTCGAACAAATCCTACAATGAGCAGTTCTTC. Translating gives CSARRLDSNKSYNEQFF.